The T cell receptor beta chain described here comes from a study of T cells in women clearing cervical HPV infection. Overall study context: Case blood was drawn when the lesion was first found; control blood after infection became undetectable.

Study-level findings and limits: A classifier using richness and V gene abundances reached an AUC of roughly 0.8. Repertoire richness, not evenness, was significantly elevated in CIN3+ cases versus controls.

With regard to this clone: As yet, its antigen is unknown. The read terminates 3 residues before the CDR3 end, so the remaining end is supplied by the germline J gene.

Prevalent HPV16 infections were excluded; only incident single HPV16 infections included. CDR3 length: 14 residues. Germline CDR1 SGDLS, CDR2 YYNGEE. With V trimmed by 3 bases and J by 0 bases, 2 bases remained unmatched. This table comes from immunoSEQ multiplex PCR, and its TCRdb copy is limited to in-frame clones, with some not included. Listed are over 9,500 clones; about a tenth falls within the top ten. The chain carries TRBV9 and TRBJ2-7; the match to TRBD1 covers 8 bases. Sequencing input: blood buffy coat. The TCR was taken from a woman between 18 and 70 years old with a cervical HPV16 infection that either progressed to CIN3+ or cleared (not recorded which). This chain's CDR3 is CASSGQGNSYEQYF. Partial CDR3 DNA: TGTGCCAGCAGCGGACAGGGGAACTCCTACGAG.